The text below deals with one T cell receptor (beta chain). Its antigen is unidentified. One end of the junction varies from germline; a read error may be responsible. These data belong to a study of cytotoxic CD8 clonotypes in ibrutinib-treated CLL. Study in general: Partial response occurred in some 25 patients and complete response in 2; at median roughly 74 months, about 14 remained remitted and about 12 progressed. General study findings and limits: Stable or contracted on treatment, public clonotypes were also uncommon.

This table comes from immunoSEQ multiplex PCR, and its TCRdb copy is limited to in-frame clones, with some not included. The top ten hold around 4.9% of the sample, which has 110,000 to 150,000 clones, 75% to 80% seen once. CDR3 length: 16 residues. Germline V gives CDR1 SGHTA, CDR2 FQGNSA. V usage is TRBV7-2 and J usage is TRBJ2-3; TRBD2 agrees at 8 bases. Sequencing used PBMCs, obtained after 24 months of ibrutinib treatment. The TCR originated in a human donor with chronic lymphocytic leukemia. The CDR3 loop reads CARSLAQLAGTDTQYF. CDR3 nucleotide sequence: TGTGCCCGCAGCTTAGCCCAACTAGCGGGCACAGATACGCAGTATTTT.